This paragraph covers one TCR beta chain sequence. Its antigen is as yet unknown. Here immunoSEQ multiplex PCR was the method, and the copy in TCRdb shows in-frame clones only, minus some. Of some 200,000 clones detected, roughly 94% appear once; the ten largest clones hold about 1.5%. This specimen belongs to a study of T cell responses to AZD1222 COVID-19 vaccine. Study outcomes and limitations: Researchers report vaccine-associated CD4 TCRs spanning spike, with dominance at 160-218 and 743-854. Variant regions that are unmutated are reportedly the target of nearly half of spike-specific TCRs.

The CDR3 is made up of 15 amino acids. Germline-derived CDR1 and CDR2 are LGHDT and YNNKEL (reference sequence). Trimming pared 0 bases from V and 6 bases from J, leaving 14 bases between. This chain joins TRBV3-1 (or the pseudogene TRBV3-2) and TRBJ1-2; no firm D call. The sample consisted of peripheral blood, taken 28 days after the second dose of the MenACWY control vaccine. The sequence was collected from an adult who received the MenACWY meningococcal vaccine as a control. This chain's CDR3 is CASSQESAGRDGYTF. In DNA, the CDR3 is TGTGCCAGCAGCCAAGAGTCGGCAGGTAGGGATGGCTACACCTTC.